This T cell receptor (beta chain) was captured in a study of shared clonotypes between healthy human individuals (dated by TCRdb to 2019 to 2021). Turning to the overall study: Three men and two women, aged 18 to 49 years, made up the cohort. To increase sequencing depth and limit assay-specific biases, different laboratories used diverse techniques to prepare libraries and sequence TCR repertoires. To estimate repertoire size and how much clonotype sharing occurs between individuals, the study deeply sequenced the blood TCR repertoires of 4 to 6 healthy adults. For each donor, CD4 naive and CD4 memory were each given three plates, CD8 naive was given two plates, and CD8 memory was given one plate. Leukapheresis yielded between about 0.9 and 8.9 billion PBMCs per donor.

CD8 naive samples were obtained by positive selection for CCR7 among CD45RO-negative cells, yielding a CD45RA+CCR7+ population from which TemRA cells were excluded. Donors were healthy HIV-negative adults with no recently reported acute infections or vaccinations. All donors were Caucasian adults living in Nashville, Tennessee, USA. After blood collection by leukapheresis, PBMCs were isolated using Ficoll-Histopaque density gradient centrifugation and then cryopreserved in the vapor phase of liquid nitrogen. Analytical flow cytometry was used to check the purity and quantity of each magnetically sorted T cell population. Each sorted fraction had its genomic DNA isolated and then quantified by UV absorbance on a Nanodrop 2000c. On this clone itself: What this receptor recognizes is not known. No much larger clonotype is one base removed from it; base qualities were not supplied.

CDR1 and CDR2 were assigned from the germline V gene as SGHVS and FQNEAQ. Deletion took 5 bases off V and 3 bases off J, with a span of 11 bases between the germline ends. From the cysteine up to the phenylalanine, the CDR3 has a length of 13 residues. Of all the DNA, just the CDR3 is kept, 39 bases in frame from base 1. The paper's findings and limits, for the study overall: Based on pairwise subsampling, the degree of clonotype sharing among donors was expected to be affected by sequencing depth. Incomplete sequencing was indicated by rarefaction of sorted-subset datasets, despite the large sequencing depth. Roughly 5% of naive CD4, 3.5% of naive CD8, approximately 2% of memory CD4, and more than 0.35% of memory CD8 clonotypes were shared across several donors. Naive subsets generally had larger estimated clonotype richness than memory subsets. The genetic and exposure-history diversity represented was limited by the small number of donors. Only blood was sampled, and tissue TCR repertoires likely differ from those in blood. Clonotypes shared by all four sorted-subset donors showed higher generation probabilities than non-shared clonotypes.

Using the deep immunoSEQ assay, TCR CDR3 regions were amplified from genomic DNA by multiplex PCR. Extracted genomic DNA from each cell subset was distributed evenly across all wells of several immunoSEQ 96-well plates, and each plate was treated as a replicate. For sorted subsets, roughly 190 ng of genomic DNA, equivalent to around 30,000 T cell genomes, went into each replicate PCR. Purified libraries were quantified with a Qubit 3.0 fluorometer, sized on a Bioanalyzer 2100, and re-quantified with the KAPA Library Quantification kit. Every immunoSEQ 96-well plate was sequenced on a dedicated single-read 150-cycle Illumina NextSeq 550 flow cell. As for how the authors treated the data: Because the immunoSEQ output held only junctional sequences and lacked quality scores, the filtering could not match the filtering applied to full-length reads. To assign V/J genes and CDR3, sequences were annotated using PyIR, a Python wrapper for IgBLAST v1.9, with IMGT germline references. Reads with weak V/J assignments (E-value above 1e-6), missing CDR3, stop codons, out-of-frame junctions, or ambiguous translated residues were removed. V3J clonotypes were defined as sequences sharing the same inferred V gene, J gene, and CDR3 amino acid sequence. Percentage overlap between repertoires was calculated by dividing the number of shared unique clonotypes by the size of the smaller repertoire. Three approaches were used to assess repertoire richness: RTK rarefaction, the Chao1 estimator, and Recon v2.1 estimates of unobserved clonotypes. OLGA was used to compute generation probabilities for all TCRbeta clonotypes that the gDNA method yielded from a handful of donors. TCRdb holds this immuneACCESS table with in-frame rearrangements only. Some clones are missing; in checked studies, unresolved V genes explain under half, and the rest has no known cause. V, J and clone size were drawn from that table, and D and trimming were deduced from the DNA. Across this sample there are some 800,000 clones, with 80% to 95% seen only once. The top ten hold nearly 25% of the sample.

The clonotype comes from a man in his thirties or forties in good health. Sequenced sample: naive CD8+ T cells sorted from blood. The label giving this sample's cell subset or site can be read as: CD45RA+CCR7+. The chain uses TRBV7-8 and TRBJ2-7; confidence is insufficient to name the D gene. The nucleotide sequence reads TGTGCCAGCAGCCCTAGTATTCACTACGAGCAGTACTTC. Translated, it reads CASSPSIHYEQYF.